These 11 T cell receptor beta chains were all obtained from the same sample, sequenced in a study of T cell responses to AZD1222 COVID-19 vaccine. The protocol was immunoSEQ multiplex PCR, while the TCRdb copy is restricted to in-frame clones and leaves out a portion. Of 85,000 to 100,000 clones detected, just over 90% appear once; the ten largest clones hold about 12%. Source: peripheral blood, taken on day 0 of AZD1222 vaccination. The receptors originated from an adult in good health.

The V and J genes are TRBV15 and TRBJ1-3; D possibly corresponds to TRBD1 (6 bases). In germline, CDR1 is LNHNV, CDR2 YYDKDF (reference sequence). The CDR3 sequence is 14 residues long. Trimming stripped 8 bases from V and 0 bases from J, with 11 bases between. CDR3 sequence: CATRDNLSGNTIYF. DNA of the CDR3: TGTGCCACCCGGGACAACCTCTCTGGAAACACCATATATTTT.

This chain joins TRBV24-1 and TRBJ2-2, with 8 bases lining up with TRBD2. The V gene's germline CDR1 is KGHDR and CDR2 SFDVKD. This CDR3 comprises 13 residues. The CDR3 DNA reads TGTGCGTCGGGGGGGAGATTGGACGGGGAGCTGTTTTTT. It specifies CASGGRLDGELFF.

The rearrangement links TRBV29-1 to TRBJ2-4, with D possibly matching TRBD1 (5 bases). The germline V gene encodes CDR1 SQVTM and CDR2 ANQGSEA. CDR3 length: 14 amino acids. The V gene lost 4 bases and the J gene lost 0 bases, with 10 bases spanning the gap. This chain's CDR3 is CSVAGRAAKNIQYF. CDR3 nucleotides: TGCAGCGTTGCGGGCAGGGCAGCCAAAAACATTCAGTACTTC.

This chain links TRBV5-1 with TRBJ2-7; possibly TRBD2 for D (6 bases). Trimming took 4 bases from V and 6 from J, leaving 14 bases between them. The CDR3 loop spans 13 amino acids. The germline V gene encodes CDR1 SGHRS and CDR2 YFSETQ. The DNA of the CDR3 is TGCGCCAGCAGCACCCAGCCGGGGGTCGAGCAGTACTTC. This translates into CASSTQPGVEQYF.

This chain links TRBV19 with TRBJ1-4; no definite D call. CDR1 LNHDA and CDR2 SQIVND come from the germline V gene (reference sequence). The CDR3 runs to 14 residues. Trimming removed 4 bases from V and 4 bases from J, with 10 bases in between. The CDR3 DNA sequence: TGTGCCAGTAGTACTACCGACGGTAATGAAAAACTGTTTTTT. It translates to CASSTTDGNEKLFF.

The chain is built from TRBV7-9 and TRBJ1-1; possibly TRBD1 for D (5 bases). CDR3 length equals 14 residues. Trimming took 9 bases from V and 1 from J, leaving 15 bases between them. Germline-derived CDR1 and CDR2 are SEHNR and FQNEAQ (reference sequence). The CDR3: CASSWGSTNTEAFF. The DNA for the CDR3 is TGTGCCAGTTCCTGGGGCAGTACGAACACTGAAGCTTTCTTT.

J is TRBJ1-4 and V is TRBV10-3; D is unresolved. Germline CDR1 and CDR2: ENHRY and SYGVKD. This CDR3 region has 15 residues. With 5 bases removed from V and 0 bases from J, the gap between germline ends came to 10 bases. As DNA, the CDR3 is TGTGCCATCAGTCTAGGTGGAGCAACTAATGAAAAACTGTTTTTT. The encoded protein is CAISLGGATNEKLFF.

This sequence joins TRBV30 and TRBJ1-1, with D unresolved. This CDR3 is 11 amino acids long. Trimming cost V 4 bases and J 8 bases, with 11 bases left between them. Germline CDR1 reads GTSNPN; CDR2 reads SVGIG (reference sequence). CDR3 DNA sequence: TGTGCCTGGACCGGGCAGATAGAAGCTTTCTTT. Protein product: CAWTGQIEAFF.

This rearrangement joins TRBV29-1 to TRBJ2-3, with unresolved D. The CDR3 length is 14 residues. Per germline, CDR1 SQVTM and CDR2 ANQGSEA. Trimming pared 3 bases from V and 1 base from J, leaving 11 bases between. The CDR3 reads CSVESNLGTDTQYF. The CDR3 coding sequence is TGCAGCGTTGAGTCTAATCTTGGCACAGATACGCAGTATTTT.

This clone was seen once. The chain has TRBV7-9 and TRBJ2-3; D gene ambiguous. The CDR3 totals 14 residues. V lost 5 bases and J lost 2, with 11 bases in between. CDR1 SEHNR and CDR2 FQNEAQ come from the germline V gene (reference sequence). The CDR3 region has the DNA TGTGCCAGCAGCCCAGAAGCCCTCACAGATACGCAGTATTTT. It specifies CASSPEALTDTQYF.

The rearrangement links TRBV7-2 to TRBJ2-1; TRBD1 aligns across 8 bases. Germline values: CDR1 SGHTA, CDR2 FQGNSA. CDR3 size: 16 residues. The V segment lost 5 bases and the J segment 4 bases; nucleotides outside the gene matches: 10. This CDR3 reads CASSRRTGTGYNEQFF. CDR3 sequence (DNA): TGTGCCAGCAGCCGTAGAACCGGGACAGGATACAATGAGCAGTTCTTC.